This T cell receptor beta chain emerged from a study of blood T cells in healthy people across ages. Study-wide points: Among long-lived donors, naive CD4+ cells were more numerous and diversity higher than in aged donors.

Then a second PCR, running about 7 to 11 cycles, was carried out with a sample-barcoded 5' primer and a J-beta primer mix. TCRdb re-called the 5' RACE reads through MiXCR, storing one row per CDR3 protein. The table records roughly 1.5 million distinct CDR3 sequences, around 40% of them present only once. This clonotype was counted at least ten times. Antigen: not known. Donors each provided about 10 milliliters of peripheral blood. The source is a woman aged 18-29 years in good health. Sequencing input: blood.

The CDR3 DNA follows: TGTGCCAGTCTAGCGGCCGATACCTACGAGCAGTACTTC. Amino acids: CASLAADTYEQYF. The chain combines TRBV12-3 or TRBV12-4 with TRBJ2-7; 7 nucleotides match TRBD2. V shed 9 bases, J shed 2 bases, and the junction held 7 bases outside the gene matches. The CDR3 runs to 13 residues.